These 22 T cell receptor beta chains were all obtained from the same sample, sequenced in a study of regulatory T cells in long-lasting Graves disease. iRepertoire HTBI primers and Arm-PCR of CDR3 regions built TCR beta libraries. Each CDR3 protein is one row after TCRdb ran MiXCR on the multiplex PCR reads. The sample records under 450,000 distinct CDR3 sequences, 15% to 20% being singletons. Indicated time point: newly diagnosed GD, antithyroid drugs for less than 3 months. From PBMCs, RNA was extracted and then used to make the TCR library. This sample also appeared in a second study, on T cells in Graves' hyperthyroidism and ophthalmopathy.

The source material was peripheral blood mononuclear cells (PBMCs), sampled at new diagnosis, from a patient treated with antithyroid drugs. The source of these receptors is a woman aged 18-35 years with Graves disease.

This clonotype was found many times. The chain couples TRBV2 to TRBJ2-5, with 7 bases that match TRBD1. The trim removed 9 bases at V and 5 bases at J, leaving 9 bases unmatched. The germline V gene has CDR1 SNHLY and CDR2 FYNNEI. The CDR3 consists of 13 residues. The CDR3 DNA sequence: TGTGCCAGTTTAAGACAGGGCGGGGAGACCCAGTACTTC. This sequence encodes CASLRQGGETQYF.

This clonotype was recorded many times. The chain is built from TRBV30 and TRBJ2-1; TRBD2 aligns across 7 bases. This CDR3 is built from 14 residues. The germline CDR1 and CDR2 sequences are GTSNPN and SVGIG (reference sequence). After removal of 2 bases from V and 3 bases from J, the junction contained 4 bases not matched to a gene. This chain's CDR3 is CAWSPSGRYNEQFF. In DNA form, the CDR3 reads TGTGCCTGGAGTCCTAGCGGTCGCTACAATGAGCAGTTCTTC.

The chain employs TRBV7-2 and TRBJ2-1, with D maybe TRBD1 (6 bases). Between the trimmed V and J ends, which lost 5 bases and 3 bases, there was a span of 14 bases. This CDR3 is 15 amino acids long. From germline, CDR1 is SGHTA and CDR2 FQGNSA. CDR3 DNA: TGTGCCAGCAGCGAGCCCGGGACAAACTACAATGAGCAGTTCTTC. Its protein product is CASSEPGTNYNEQFF.

The rearrangement links TRBV19 to TRBJ1-2, with a weak D call TRBD1 (5 bases). V shed 2 bases and J shed 2 bases, with 9 bases lying between them. The CDR3 sequence is 14 residues long. Per the germline V gene, CDR1 is LNHDA and CDR2 is SQIVND (reference sequence). The CDR3 coding sequence is TGTGCCAGTAGTATACAGGGAAGGAACTATGGCTACACCTTC. Its protein product is CASSIQGRNYGYTF.

This clonotype was seen at least ten times. The gene calls are TRBV18 and TRBJ1-1; D is ambiguous. This CDR3 has 14 residues. The germline CDR1 and CDR2 sequences are KGHSH and LQKENI. V was shortened by 2 bases and J by 5 bases, with 12 bases between the two germline ends. The CDR3: CASSPFSESTEAFF. CDR3 nucleotides: TGTGCCAGCTCACCATTTAGCGAGAGTACTGAAGCTTTCTTT.

This clonotype was seen repeatedly, ten times or more. The rearrangement uses TRBV12-5 and TRBJ1-1, with TRBD1 as a possible D gene (6 bases). The CDR3 extends over 11 amino acids. The V end was cut by 5 bases, the J end by 8 bases, with 9 bases between. Germline CDR1 and CDR2: LGHNT and FRNRAP. The CDR3: CASGHGQEAFF. In nucleotides, the CDR3 is TGTGCTAGTGGTCATGGACAGGAAGCTTTCTTT.

This clonotype was detected many times. CDR3 sequence reads: CASSLAVYEQYF. The CDR3 bases are TGTGCCAGCAGCCTTGCGGTCTACGAGCAGTACTTC. The chain is built from TRBV11-2 and TRBJ2-7; D remains ambiguous. From germline, CDR1 is SGHAT and CDR2 FQNNGV. The V end lost 5 bases, the J end lost 3 bases, and 8 bases lay between the germline ends. The CDR3 runs to 12 residues.

V gene TRBV5-1 combines with J gene TRBJ2-5; D uncertain. With 4 bases removed from V and 5 bases from J, the gap between germline ends came to 12 bases. Germline V gene data show CDR1 as SGHRS and CDR2 as YFSETQ. CDR3 length equals 13 residues. The chain's CDR3 is CASSLNSRETQYF. The CDR3 DNA is TGCGCCAGCAGCCTTAACAGTCGGGAGACCCAGTACTTC. The full variable domain, rest sourced from reference TRBV5-1 and TRBJ2-5, is KAGVTQTPRYLIKTRGQQVTLSCSPISGHRSVSWYQQTPGQGLQFLFEYFSETQRNKGNFPGRFSGRQFSNSRSEMNVSTLELGDSALYLCASSLNSRETQYFGPGTRLLVL.

This clonotype was picked up many times. The V call is TRBV29-1, the J call TRBJ2-5, with TRBD1 matching over 10 bases. CDR1 and CDR2 (germline): SQVTM, ANQGSEA. Trimming at V came to 4 bases and at J to 5 bases, leaving 13 bases not matched to a gene. This CDR3 is 16 amino acids long. The CDR3 DNA sequence: TGCAGCGTTGGTGTCTTGGCGACAGGGGGCCGGGAGACCCAGTACTTC. This encodes CSVGVLATGGRETQYF.

Regarding this clonotype: This may arise from a read error, as a much more abundant clone is one base away. CDR3 amino acids: CAGSLTIQETQYF. Here the CDR3 DNA reads TGTGCCGGCAGCTTGACTATCCAAGAGACCCAGTACTTC. The chain recombines TRBV7-3 with TRBJ2-5; weak D call: TRBD2 (5 bases). Germline CDR1 reads SGHTA; CDR2 reads FQGTGA. CDR3 length: 13 amino acids.

The table lists this clonotype with many counts. The chain combines TRBV3-1 with TRBJ1-1; D gene uncertain. Germline V CDR1 and CDR2: LGHDT, YNNKEL (reference sequence). Trimming shortened V by 3 bases and J by 1 base, and 6 bases separated the two germline ends. The CDR3 has 13 amino acids. DNA of the CDR3: TGTGCCAGCAGCCAGGCCACGAACACTGAAGCTTTCTTT. This codes for CASSQATNTEAFF.

The chain uses TRBV19 and TRBJ2-7, with D unresolved. V was trimmed by 3 bases and J by 1 base, leaving 16 bases between them. Germline V lookup: CDR1 LNHDA, CDR2 SQIVND (reference sequence). CDR3 length equals 16 residues. In nucleotides, the CDR3 is TGTGCCAGTAGTATTTCGGCAGGTTCTTATTCCTACGAGCAGTACTTC. It translates to CASSISAGSYSYEQYF.

Points on this clonotype: A far more abundant clone sits one base away, making this likely a read error. This chain joins TRBV20-1 and TRBJ2-3; 8 bases line up with TRBD2. The J call may be in error: the DNA end matches TRBJ2-1 better. The CDR3 totals 12 residues. From germline, CDR1 is DFQATT and CDR2 SNEGSKA (reference sequence). The CDR3 sequence: CSKAGGRNGQFF. Written as DNA, the CDR3 is TGCAGTAAGGCGGGGGGTAGGAATGGGCAGTTCTTC.

Only one count was recorded for this clonotype. This sequence joins TRBV7-2 and TRBJ2-2, with D possibly being TRBD2 (6 bases). V was trimmed by 4 bases and J by 7 bases, leaving 19 bases between them. Germline lookup yields CDR1 SGHTA and CDR2 FQGNSA. The CDR3 consists of 16 residues. In DNA, the CDR3 is TGTGCCAGCAGCTATGTAGTCCCGGGGGTTAGCGGGGAGCTGTTTTTT. This sequence encodes CASSYVVPGVSGELFF.

The chain employs TRBV7-9 and TRBJ1-1; weak D call: TRBD1 (5 bases). The CDR3 contains 13 residues. V dropped 6 bases and J dropped 3 bases, with 11 bases sitting between them. In germline, CDR1 is SEHNR, CDR2 FQNEAQ (reference sequence). The CDR3 spells CASRGLRYTEAFF. In DNA form, the CDR3 reads TGTGCCAGCAGGGGACTTCGGTACACTGAAGCTTTCTTT. The full variable domain, with the rest looked up from reference TRBV7-9 and TRBJ1-1, is DTGVSQNPRHKITKRGQNVTFRCDPISEHNRLYWYRQTLGQGPEFLTYFQNEAQLEKSRLLSDRFSAERPKGSFSTLEIQRTEQGDSAMYLCASRGLRYTEAFFGQGTRLTVV.

This clonotype was counted many times. The chain joins TRBV5-1 to TRBJ2-4; no firm D call. The CDR3 spans 14 residues. V lost 5 bases, J lost 1 base, and 10 bases lay in between. The germline V gene has CDR1 SGHRS and CDR2 YFSETQ. The CDR3 bases are TGCGCCAGCAGTAGTGAAGCGGCCAAAAACATTCAGTACTTC. This sequence encodes CASSSEAAKNIQYF.

V is TRBV30 and J is TRBJ2-1, with 8 bases aligning to TRBD2. V lost 3 bases, J lost 9 bases, and 7 bases stayed unmatched. CDR1 and CDR2 (germline): GTSNPN, SVGIG (reference sequence). This CDR3 has 13 amino acids. The CDR3 DNA reads TGTGCCTGGAGAGAGAGCGGGAGCGGTGAGCAGTTCTTC. It is translated as CAWRESGSGEQFF.

This clonotype was observed at least ten times. The V and J genes are TRBV7-2 and TRBJ2-7; D is uncertain. The ends were cut back, 1 base at V and 2 bases at J, with 9 bases in the middle. The CDR3 has 14 residues. Germline V gives CDR1 SGHTA, CDR2 FQGNSA. The CDR3 bases are TGTGCCAGCAGCTTAGAGGGCAGCACCTACGAGCAGTACTTC. Translating gives CASSLEGSTYEQYF.

This clonotype was picked up many times. This sequence joins TRBV11-1 and TRBJ2-7; 13 nucleotides line up with TRBD2. The CDR3 covers 16 residues. Germline-derived CDR1 and CDR2 are SGHAT and FQDESV (reference sequence). V trimming: 5 bases; J trimming: 3 bases; junction bases outside the gene matches: 7. The CDR3 DNA reads TGTGCCAGCAGCCGGGCGACTAGCGGGGGGAACTACGAGCAGTACTTC. Its translation: CASSRATSGGNYEQYF.

Comments on this clonotype: Just one base apart from a much larger clone, this may be a read error. The J gene is TRBJ2-2, the V gene TRBV20-1; either TRBD1 or TRBD2 may supply D (5 bases each). Deletions cut 4 bases from V and 0 bases from J, with 15 bases between. The CDR3 is made up of 16 amino acids. The germline V gene encodes CDR1 DFQATT and CDR2 SNEGSKA (reference sequence). The chain's CDR3 is CSAINRDGANTGELFF. CDR3 coding DNA: TGCAGTGCTATAAACCGGGACGGCGCGAACACCGGGGAGCTGTTTTTT.

This clonotype has a count of ten or more. The chain couples TRBV7-2 to TRBJ1-5, with D tentatively TRBD1 (5 bases). Trimming left V 1 base short and J 1 base short, with 11 bases between. The CDR3 extends over 16 amino acids. Germline lookup yields CDR1 SGHTA and CDR2 FQGNSA. The CDR3 nucleotides are TGTGCCAGCAGCTTAGGGGGCCGTTCGAGCAATCAGCCCCAGCATTTT. Its protein is CASSLGGRSSNQPQHF.

Many counts were recorded for this clonotype. This sequence joins TRBV20-1 and TRBJ2-1; the match to TRBD1 covers 7 bases. Per the germline V gene, CDR1 is DFQATT and CDR2 is SNEGSKA (reference sequence). Trimming removed 4 bases from V and 9 bases from J; junction bases left unmatched: 15. The CDR3 covers 15 residues. In nucleotides, the CDR3 is TGCAGTGCTATCCCCTTGGGGCAGGGGGACAGTGAGCAGTTCTTC. The encoded protein is CSAIPLGQGDSEQFF.